The 10 T cell receptor beta chains given below trace back to one sample, sequenced in a study of regulatory T cells in long-lasting Graves disease. Time point: newly diagnosed GD, antithyroid drugs for less than 3 months. The TCR library used RNA extracted from PBMCs. Sequencing libraries for TCR beta were prepared with iRepertoire HTBI primers and Arm-PCR of CDR3 regions. TCRdb used MiXCR to reprocess the multiplex PCR reads, holding one entry per CDR3 protein. Of roughly 500,000 distinct CDR3 sequences in the sample, approximately 15% were seen once. The data also belong to a second study, concerning T cells in Graves' hyperthyroidism and ophthalmopathy.

Here the sequenced sample was peripheral blood mononuclear cells (PBMCs), taken at new diagnosis, from a patient treated with antithyroid drugs. The receptors originated from a man aged 30 to 45 with Graves disease.

This clonotype has a count of ten or more. At one of its ends the junction is not consistent with the germline gene, which may arise from a read error. The V gene is TRBV5-1, the J gene TRBJ2-3, with 8 bases aligning to TRBD2. CDR3 length: 15 residues. The germline V gene encodes CDR1 SGHRS and CDR2 YFSETQ. The chain's CDR3 is CASSLLAAYTDTQYF. The CDR3 nucleotides read TGTGCCAGCAGCTTACTAGCGGCTTACACAGATACGCAGTATTTT.

As for this clonotype: This may be a read error, as it is one base from a much larger clone. The chain links TRBV28 to TRBJ2-1; D is ambiguous. From germline, CDR1 is MDHEN and CDR2 SYDVKM. The CDR3 loop spans 11 amino acids. Here the CDR3 reads CASPSNNEQLF. The CDR3 DNA is TGTGCCAGCCCCAGTAACAATGAGCAGCTCTTC.

This chain joins TRBV19 and TRBJ1-2, with 11 positions matching TRBD1. CDR3 length: 13 residues. Looked up from germline, CDR1 is LNHDA and CDR2 is SQIVND (reference sequence). V dropped 6 bases and J dropped 8; count of bases not matched to a gene: 5. The CDR3 DNA is TGTGCCAGTAGGGACAGGGGGCTGGACGGCTACACCTTC. It encodes CASRDRGLDGYTF.

The chain carries TRBV29-1 and TRBJ2-2; D is tentatively TRBD1 or TRBD2 (7 bases each). Germline-derived CDR1 and CDR2 are SQVTM and ANQGSEA. The ends were cut back, 5 bases at V and 4 bases at J, with 11 bases in the middle. This CDR3 contains 13 residues. CDR3 DNA sequence: TGCAGCGTTACCAGGGGGGGCACCGGGGAGCTGTTTTTT. This codes for CSVTRGGTGELFF.

CDR3 sequence: CASSPFSGDTDTQYF. DNA of the CDR3: TGTGCCAGCTCACCGTTCAGCGGAGACACAGATACGCAGTATTTT. This chain connects TRBV18 to TRBJ2-3, with a tentative D call TRBD2 (5 bases). Deletions cut 3 bases from V and 2 bases from J, with 12 bases between. In germline, CDR1 is KGHSH, CDR2 LQKENI. This CDR3 region has 15 residues.

V gene TRBV2 combines with J gene TRBJ2-5; 7 positions agree with TRBD2. This CDR3 region has 14 residues. Germline CDR1 and CDR2: SNHLY and FYNNEI. Trimming cost V 6 bases and J 7 bases; bases outside gene matches: 11. The CDR3 region is CASRGGSSARTQYF. CDR3 nucleotides: TGTGCCAGCAGGGGGGGGAGTTCCGCTCGGACCCAGTACTTC.

This clonotype was detected a few times. The V gene is TRBV20-1, the J gene TRBJ2-3, with 14 bases lining up with TRBD2. CDR1 is DFQATT and CDR2 is SNEGSKA in the germline V gene (reference sequence). The CDR3 runs 16 residues. Trimming cost V 4 bases and J 4 bases; bases outside gene matches: 7. CDR3 in amino acids: CSATTGLAGGSDTQYF. The CDR3 DNA sequence: TGCAGTGCTACGACCGGACTAGCGGGAGGATCAGATACGCAGTATTTT.

The sample holds a few counts of this clonotype. Given a much more abundant clone one base away, this may be a read error. This chain links TRBV27 with TRBJ2-5, with 10 bases that match TRBD2. The CDR3 is made up of 15 amino acids. Germline CDR1 reads MNHEY; CDR2 reads SMNVEV (reference sequence). V lost 5 bases to trimming and J lost 5 bases; unmatched junction nucleotides: 8. CDR3 sequence: CASSIRLAGVETQYF. CDR3 coding DNA: TGTGCCAGCAGTATTCGACTAGCGGGTGTGGAGACCCAGTACTTC.

There are many counts of this clonotype. The rearrangement links TRBV7-2 to TRBJ2-1, with D unclear. The V end was cut by 1 base, the J end by 7 bases, with 8 bases between. The CDR3 is made up of 13 amino acids. Germline CDR1 and CDR2: SGHTA and FQGNSA. The CDR3 loop reads CASSLDRINEQFF. The CDR3 nucleotides read TGTGCCAGCAGCTTAGACAGAATAAATGAGCAGTTCTTC.

This chain links TRBV5-4 with TRBJ2-1; 11 bases fit TRBD2. CDR3 length: 16 residues. Losses at the gene ends were 2 bases for V and 8 bases for J; bases not matched to a gene: 9. CDR1 is SGHNT and CDR2 is YYREEE in the germline V gene (reference sequence). CDR3 bases: TGTGCCAGCAGCTTCCTTCCACTAGCGGGAGAGGATGAGCAGTTCTTC. Residues: CASSFLPLAGEDEQFF.